Shown below are 12 T cell receptor beta chains from a single sample sequenced in a study of the immune and genomic landscape of osteosarcoma. Sequencing was performed with immunoSEQ multiplex PCR; in TCRdb, only in-frame clones are kept and a portion is missing. The data contain some 6,200 clones, about 63% of them singletons. Primary, local recurrence and metastasis osteosarcoma tumors were taken after treatment from poor-prognosis patients. Sequencing used osteosarcoma tumor tissue from the lung. These receptors all stem from a human donor with osteosarcoma.

The chain is built from TRBV7-2 and TRBJ1-2; possible D gene TRBD1, 5 bases. Trimming removed 5 bases at V and 8 bases at J, with 27 bases between. Germline CDR1 is SGHTA and CDR2 is FQGNSA. CDR3 length: 17 residues. Here the CDR3 DNA reads TGTGCCAGCAGCCCGGACCCGGGACGGGCACTCTATGGGGGCTACACCTTC. Its protein is CASSPDPGRALYGGYTF. Full variable domain (rest looked up from reference TRBV7-2 and TRBJ1-2): GAGVSQSPSNKVTEKGKDVELRCDPISGHTALYWYRQSLGQGLEFLIYFQGNSAPDKSGLPSDRFSAERTGGSVSTLTIQRTQQEDSAVYLCASSPDPGRALYGGYTFGSGTRLTVV.

This clone was found a few times. The genes are TRBV4-3 and TRBJ1-5; 7 bases match TRBD1. There are 15 residues in the CDR3. The germline CDR1 and CDR2 sequences are LGHNA and YSLEER. Trimming cost V 4 bases and J 4 bases; bases outside gene matches: 7. In nucleotides, the CDR3 is TGCGCCAGCAGCCTGACGACAGGGCGGAATCAGCCCCAGCATTTT. Translated, it gives CASSLTTGRNQPQHF.

The V gene is TRBV10-2, the J gene TRBJ2-5, with TRBD2 as a possible D gene (5 bases). The CDR3 has 12 residues. CDR1 is WSHSY and CDR2 is SAAADI in the germline V gene. V was shortened by 4 bases and J by 4 bases, with 7 bases between the two germline ends. The DNA of the CDR3 is TGCGCCAGCAGTGTCGAGGGAGAGACCCAGTACTTC. It encodes CASSVEGETQYF.

This chain uses TRBV6-4 with TRBJ2-7; 14 bases align to TRBD2. There are 14 residues in the CDR3. CDR1 and CDR2 from the germline V gene are MRHNA and SNTAGT. The J segment lost 6 bases and the V segment lost 2 bases, leaving 0 bases of the junction unmatched. CDR3 sequence: CASSDGTSGSEQYF. CDR3 DNA sequence: TGTGCCAGCAGTGACGGGACTAGCGGGAGCGAGCAGTACTTC.

The rearrangement joins TRBV19 to TRBJ2-7, with a weak D call TRBD2 (5 bases). The V gene's germline CDR1 is LNHDA and CDR2 SQIVND (reference sequence). The CDR3 is made up of 14 amino acids. With 0 bases removed from V and 5 bases from J, the gap between germline ends came to 11 bases. The CDR3 nucleotides are TGTGCCAGTAGTATAGATCATTTCGGGGACGAGCAGTACTTC. This gives the protein CASSIDHFGDEQYF. The variable domain in full, completed from reference TRBV19 and TRBJ2-7, reads DGGITQSPKYLFRKEGQNVTLSCEQNLNHDAMYWYRQDPGQGLRLIYYSQIVNDFQKGDIAEGYSVSREKKESFPLTVTSAQKNPTAFYLCASSIDHFGDEQYFGPGTRLTVT.

The rearrangement uses TRBV14 and TRBJ2-5; 12 nucleotides match TRBD2. Germline V gene sequence: CDR1 SGHDN, CDR2 FVKESK. The CDR3 has 18 residues. J gave up 2 bases and V 1 base, and 8 bases lay outside the gene matches. The CDR3 loop reads CASSQGPLAGGRQETQYF. In nucleotides, the CDR3 is TGTGCCAGCAGCCAAGGACCCCTAGCGGGGGGGCGGCAAGAGACCCAGTACTTC.

The rearrangement joins TRBV5-1 to TRBJ1-1; D gene uncertain. CDR1 SGHRS and CDR2 YFSETQ come from the germline V gene. V lost 0 bases, J lost 3 bases, and 6 bases lay in between. The CDR3 is 13 residues long. In DNA form, the CDR3 reads TGCGCCAGCAGCTTGGCCGGGGACACTGAAGCTTTCTTT. Amino acid sequence: CASSLAGDTEAFF.

The CDR3 DNA is TGTGCCAGCAGTTTAGCGCGGCCCGACACTGAAGCTTTCTTT. It is translated as CASSLARPDTEAFF. V usage is TRBV28 and J usage is TRBJ1-1; D is unclear. The CDR3 loop spans 14 amino acids. V was clipped by 2 bases and J by 3 bases, with 10 bases between them. The germline V gene has CDR1 MDHEN and CDR2 SYDVKM.

The genes are TRBV5-8 and TRBJ2-3; D gene ambiguous. The CDR3 spans 11 residues. The germline V gene encodes CDR1 SGHTS and CDR2 YDEGEE. The V and J ends lost 6 bases and 6 bases respectively, with 8 bases between them. The CDR3 coding sequence is TGTGCCAGCAACCTTCCGGATACGCAGTATTTT. Translated, it gives CASNLPDTQYF.

This chain links TRBV5-5 with TRBJ2-2; 12 bases agree with TRBD2. J gave up 4 bases and V 3 bases, and 4 bases lay outside the gene matches. Germline-derived CDR1 and CDR2 are SGHKS and YYEKEE (reference sequence). This CDR3 contains 16 residues. The CDR3 reads CASSWTSGDITGELFF. The CDR3 DNA sequence: TGTGCCAGCAGCTGGACTAGCGGGGACATCACCGGGGAGCTGTTTTTT.

This sequence joins TRBV15 and TRBJ1-1; no firm D call. Germline CDR1 and CDR2: LNHNV and YYDKDF (reference sequence). V was cut by 5 bases and J by 5 bases, with 12 bases left in between. The CDR3 is 13 residues long. The CDR3 nucleotides read TGTGCCACCAGCTTTCTGACGGGGACTGAAGCTTTCTTT. It specifies CATSFLTGTEAFF. Full variable domain (missing parts from reference TRBV15 and TRBJ1-1): DAMVIQNPRYQVTQFGKPVTLSCSQTLNHNVMYWYQQKSSQAPKLLFHYYDKDFNNEADTPDNFQSRRPNTSFCFLDIRSPGLGDTAMYLCATSFLTGTEAFFGQGTRLTVV.

This clone has a handful of counts. This chain connects TRBV7-9 to TRBJ2-3, with 7 positions matching TRBD1. This CDR3 contains 15 residues. Germline V gene sequence: CDR1 SEHNR, CDR2 FQNEAQ (reference sequence). J was trimmed by 2 bases and V by 5 bases; bases with no gene match: 7. CDR3 sequence: CASSPTGTATDTQYF. In DNA form, the CDR3 reads TGTGCCAGCAGCCCGACCGGGACAGCCACAGATACGCAGTATTTT. The full variable domain, rest sourced from reference TRBV7-9 and TRBJ2-3, is DTGVSQNPRHKITKRGQNVTFRCDPISEHNRLYWYRQTLGQGPEFLTYFQNEAQLEKSRLLSDRFSAERPKGSFSTLEIQRTEQGDSAMYLCASSPTGTATDTQYFGPGTRLTVL.